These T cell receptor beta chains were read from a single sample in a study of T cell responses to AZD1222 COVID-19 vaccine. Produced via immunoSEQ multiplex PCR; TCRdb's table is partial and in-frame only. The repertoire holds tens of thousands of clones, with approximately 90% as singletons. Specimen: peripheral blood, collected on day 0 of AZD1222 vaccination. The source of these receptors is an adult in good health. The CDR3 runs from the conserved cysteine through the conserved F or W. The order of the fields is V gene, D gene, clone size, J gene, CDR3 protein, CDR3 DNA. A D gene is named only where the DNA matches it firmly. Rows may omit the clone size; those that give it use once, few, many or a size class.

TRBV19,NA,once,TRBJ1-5,CASRESNQPQHF,TGTGCCAGCAGGGAAAGCAATCAGCCCCAGCATTTT
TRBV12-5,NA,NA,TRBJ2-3,CASGTTQYF,TGTGCTAGTGGTACCACGCAGTATTTT
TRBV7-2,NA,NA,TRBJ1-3,CASSGRMGGSGNTIYF,TGTGCCAGCAGCGGAAGGATGGGGGGCTCTGGAAACACCATATATTTT
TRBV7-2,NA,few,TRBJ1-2,CASSLGQPNYGYTF,TGTGCCAGCAGCTTAGGCCAGCCTAACTATGGCTACACCTTC
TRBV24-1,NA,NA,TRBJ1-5,CATSFGGRGTGPQHF,TGTGCCACCAGTTTTGGGGGGAGGGGTACAGGGCCCCAGCATTTT
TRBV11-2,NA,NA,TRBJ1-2,CASSLGTLTNYGYTF,TGTGCCAGCAGCTTAGGGACGTTAACTAACTATGGCTACACCTTC
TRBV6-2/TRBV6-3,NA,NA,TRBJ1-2,CASSYVSYGYTF,TGTGCCAGCAGTTACGTCTCATATGGCTACACCTTC
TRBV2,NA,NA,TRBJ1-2,CASSEAPLIGYTF,TGTGCCAGCAGTGAAGCACCCTTAATTGGCTACACCTTC
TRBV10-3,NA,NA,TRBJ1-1,CAITGGLDSSEAFF,TGTGCCATCACTGGGGGCCTGGATTCATCTGAAGCTTTCTTT
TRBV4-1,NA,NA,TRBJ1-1,CASSLAGPAGNTEAFF,TGCGCCAGCAGCCTAGCTGGCCCGGCTGGGAACACTGAAGCTTTCTTT
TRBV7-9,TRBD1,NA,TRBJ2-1,CASSNGQGTYNEQFF,TGTGCCAGCAGCAACGGACAGGGGACCTACAATGAGCAGTTCTTC
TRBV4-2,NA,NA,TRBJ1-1,CASSQATQGRTEAFF,TGTGCCAGCAGCCAAGCAACACAGGGCAGAACTGAAGCTTTCTTT
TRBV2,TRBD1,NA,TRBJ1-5,CAIGQGYDQPQHF,TGTGCCATCGGACAGGGGTATGATCAGCCCCAGCATTTT
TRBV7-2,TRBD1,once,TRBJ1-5,CASSPRGEQPQHF,TGTGCCAGCAGCCCCAGGGGGGAACAGCCCCAGCATTTT
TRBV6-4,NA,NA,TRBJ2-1,CASSPATNDEQFF,TGTGCCAGCAGTCCCGCGACTAACGATGAGCAGTTCTTC
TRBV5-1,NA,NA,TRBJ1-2,CASSLATGQNGYTF,TGCGCCAGCAGCTTGGCAACAGGGCAGAATGGCTACACCTTC
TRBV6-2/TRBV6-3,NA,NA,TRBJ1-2,CASSYTPRQNGYTF,TGTGCCAGCAGTTACACTCCACGACAGAATGGCTACACCTTC
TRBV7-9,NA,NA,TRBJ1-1,CASRENTEAFF,TGTGCCAGCAGGGAGAACACTGAAGCTTTCTTT
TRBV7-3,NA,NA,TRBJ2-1,CASSPQGGGGYNEQFF,TGTGCCAGCAGCCCCCAAGGAGGGGGGGGCTACAATGAGCAGTTCTTC
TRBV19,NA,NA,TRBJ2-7,CASSTTWGGGSEQYF,TGTGCCAGTAGTACCACTTGGGGTGGGGGGTCTGAGCAGTACTTC
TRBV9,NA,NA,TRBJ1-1,CASSPRGGQGLKNTEAFF,TGTGCCAGCAGCCCACGTGGAGGGCAGGGGCTAAAGAACACTGAAGCTTTCTTT
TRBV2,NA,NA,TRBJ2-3,CASSVQGNTDTQYF,TGTGCCAGCAGTGTTCAGGGGAACACAGATACGCAGTATTTT
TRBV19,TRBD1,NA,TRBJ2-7,CASSKYRGRGYEQYF,TGTGCCAGTAGTAAATACAGGGGGCGAGGCTACGAGCAGTACTTC
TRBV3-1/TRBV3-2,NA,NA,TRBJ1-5,CASSHWGRGQPQHF,TGTGCCAGCAGCCACTGGGGGCGAGGTCAGCCCCAGCATTTT
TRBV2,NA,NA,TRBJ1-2,CASSEDSYYGYTF,TGTGCCAGCAGTGAAGACAGCTACTATGGCTACACCTTC
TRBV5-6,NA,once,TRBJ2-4,CASSLDATQYF,TGTGCCAGCAGCTTGGATGCTACTCAGTACTTC
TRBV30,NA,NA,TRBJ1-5,CALDAGTKLQPQHF,TGTGCCCTCGATGCCGGGACAAAGCTTCAGCCCCAGCATTTT
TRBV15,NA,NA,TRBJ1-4,CATSRDRIGTVDEKLFF,TGTGCCACCAGCAGAGATAGGATTGGGACCGTTGATGAAAAACTGTTTTTT
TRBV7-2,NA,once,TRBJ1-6,CASSLETGRYNSPLHF,TGTGCCAGCAGCCTCGAGACAGGAAGATATAATTCACCCCTCCACTTT
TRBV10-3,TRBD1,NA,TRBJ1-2,CAISEPRDRIYGYTF,TGTGCCATCAGTGAACCCCGGGACAGGATCTATGGCTACACCTTC
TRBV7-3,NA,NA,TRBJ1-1,CASSFAGNTEAFF,TGTGCCAGCAGCTTTGCTGGGAACACTGAAGCTTTCTTT
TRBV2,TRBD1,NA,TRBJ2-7,CASRKDRGLYEQYF,TGTGCCAGCAGAAAGGACAGGGGGCTCTACGAGCAGTACTTC
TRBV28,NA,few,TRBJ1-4,CASSLTIGGGEKLFF,TGTGCCAGCAGTTTGACGATCGGGGGTGGGGAAAAACTGTTTTTT
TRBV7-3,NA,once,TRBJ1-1,CASSLTRVNTEAFF,TGTGCCAGCAGCTTAACCAGGGTGAACACTGAAGCTTTCTTT
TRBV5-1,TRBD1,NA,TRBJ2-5,CASSLGGTGGQETQYF,TGCGCCAGCAGCTTGGGAGGGACAGGGGGCCAAGAGACCCAGTACTTC
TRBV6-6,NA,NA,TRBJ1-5,CASSFTTGNQPQHF,TGTGCCAGCAGTTTTACGACGGGCAATCAGCCCCAGCATTTT
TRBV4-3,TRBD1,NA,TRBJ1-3,CASSHTSGQAGNTIYF,TGCGCCAGCAGCCACACCTCGGGACAGGCTGGAAACACCATATATTTT
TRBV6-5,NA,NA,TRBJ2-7,CASSLRGMMNEQYF,TGTGCCAGCAGTTTGAGGGGTATGATGAACGAGCAGTACTTC
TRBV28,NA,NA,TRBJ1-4,CASSTPRTANEKLFF,TGTGCCAGCAGTACGCCCCGGACAGCTAATGAAAAACTGTTTTTT
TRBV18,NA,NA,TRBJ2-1,CASSPPNRINEQFF,TGTGCCAGCTCACCACCGAATAGAATCAATGAGCAGTTCTTC
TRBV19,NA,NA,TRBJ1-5,CASSMEQANQPQHF,TGTGCCAGTAGTATGGAACAGGCGAATCAGCCCCAGCATTTT
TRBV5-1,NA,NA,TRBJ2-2,CASSLVTDSGELFF,TGCGCCAGCAGCTTGGTGACGGATTCCGGGGAGCTGTTTTTT
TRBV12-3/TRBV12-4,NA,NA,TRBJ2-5,CASSRTLETQYF,TGTGCCAGCAGCCGGACCTTGGAGACCCAGTACTTC
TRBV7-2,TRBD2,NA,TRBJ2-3,CASSLAGGRDTQYF,TGTGCCAGCAGCTTGGCGGGGGGGAGGGATACGCAGTATTTT
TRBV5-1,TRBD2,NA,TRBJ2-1,CASSLVPSGGTNYNEQFF,TGCGCCAGCAGCTTGGTACCTAGCGGGGGGACGAATTACAATGAGCAGTTCTTC
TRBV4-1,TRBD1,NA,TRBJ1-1,CASSQGQGMNTEAFF,TGCGCCAGCAGCCAAGGACAGGGCATGAACACTGAAGCTTTCTTT
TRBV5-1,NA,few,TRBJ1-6,CASSLAGLGSPLHF,TGCGCCAGCAGCTTGGCAGGGTTAGGCTCACCCCTCCACTTT
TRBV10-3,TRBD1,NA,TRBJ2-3,CAISSTDRGSQDTQYF,TGTGCCATCAGTTCTACCGACAGGGGGTCCCAAGATACGCAGTATTTT
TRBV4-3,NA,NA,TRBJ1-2,CASSQVWGIRDGPYGYTF,TGCGCCAGCAGCCAAGTCTGGGGAATCCGGGACGGACCCTATGGCTACACCTTC
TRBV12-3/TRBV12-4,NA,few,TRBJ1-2,CASSFSGTSGYTF,TGTGCCAGCAGTTTCTCCGGGACCTCTGGCTACACCTTC
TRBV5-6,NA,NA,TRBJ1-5,CASSLALASQPQHF,TGTGCCAGCAGCTTGGCGTTGGCGAGTCAGCCCCAGCATTTT
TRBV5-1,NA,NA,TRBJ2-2,CASKNWTAFPGELFF,TGCGCCAGCAAAAACTGGACAGCTTTTCCCGGGGAGCTGTTTTTT
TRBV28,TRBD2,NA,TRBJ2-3,CASSRSGGAPDTQYF,TGTGCCAGCAGCCGTAGCGGGGGGGCCCCCGATACGCAGTATTTT
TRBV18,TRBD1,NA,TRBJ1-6,CASSPPSTGRGNSPLHF,TGTGCCAGCTCACCACCGTCGACAGGGCGGGGGAATTCACCCCTCCACTTT
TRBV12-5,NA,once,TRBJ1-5,CASGDRKTGRNQPQHF,TGTGCTAGTGGGGATAGAAAGACAGGACGCAATCAGCCCCAGCATTTT
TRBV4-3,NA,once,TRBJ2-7,CASSQDLSRGYYEQYF,TGCGCCAGCAGCCAAGATCTTAGCAGGGGTTATTACGAGCAGTACTTC
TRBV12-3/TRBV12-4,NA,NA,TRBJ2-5,CASSVQETQYF,TGTGCCAGCAGTGTCCAAGAGACCCAGTACTTC
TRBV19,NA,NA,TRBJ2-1,CASSIVGGGMSEQFF,TGTGCCAGTAGTATAGTGGGCGGGGGCATGAGTGAGCAGTTCTTC
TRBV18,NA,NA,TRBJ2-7,CASSSTGTERVQYF,TGTGCCAGCTCATCAACCGGGACTGAGAGAGTGCAGTACTTC
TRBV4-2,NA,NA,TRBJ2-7,CASSQESREPYEQYF,TGTGCCAGCAGCCAAGAAAGCAGGGAGCCCTACGAGCAGTACTTC